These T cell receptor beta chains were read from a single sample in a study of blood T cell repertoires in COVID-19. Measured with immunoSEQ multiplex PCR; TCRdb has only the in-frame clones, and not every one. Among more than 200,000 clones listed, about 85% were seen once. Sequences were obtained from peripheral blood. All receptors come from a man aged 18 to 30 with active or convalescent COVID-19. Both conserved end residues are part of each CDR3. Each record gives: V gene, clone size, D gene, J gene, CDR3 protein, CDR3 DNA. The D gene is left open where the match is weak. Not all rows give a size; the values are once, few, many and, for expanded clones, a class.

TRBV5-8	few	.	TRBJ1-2	CASSLWAHGYTF	TGTGCCAGCAGCTTGTGGGCCCATGGCTACACCTTC
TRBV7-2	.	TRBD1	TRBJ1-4	CASSSQKGAGEKLFF	TGTGCCAGCAGCTCCCAGAAGGGGGCTGGGGAAAAACTGTTTTTT
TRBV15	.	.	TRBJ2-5	CATSRGVQETQYF	TGTGCCACCTCCCGAGGAGTCCAAGAGACCCAGTACTTC
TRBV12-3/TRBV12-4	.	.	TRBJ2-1	CASSPGTYNEQFF	TGTGCCAGCAGTCCGGGGACCTACAATGAGCAGTTCTTC
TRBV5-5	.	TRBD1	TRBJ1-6	CASSTGQDYNSPLHF	TGTGCCAGCAGCACAGGACAGGACTATAATTCACCCCTCCACTTT
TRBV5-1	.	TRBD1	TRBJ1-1	CASSLEGKTGGFSTEAFF	TGCGCCAGCAGCTTAGAGGGGAAAACAGGGGGCTTTAGCACTGAAGCTTTCTTT
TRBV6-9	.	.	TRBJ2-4	CASSSQQQGPLCF	TGTGCCAGCAGTTCGCAACAACAGGGCCCCCTCTGCTTC
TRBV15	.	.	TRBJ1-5	CATSREPGNNQPQHF	TGTGCCACCAGCAGAGAGCCGGGAAACAATCAGCCCCAGCATTTT
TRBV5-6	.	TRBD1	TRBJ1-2	CASRGQGIDYGYTF	TGTGCCAGCAGGGGACAGGGGATCGACTATGGCTACACCTTC
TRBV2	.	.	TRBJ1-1	CASSVWGVMNTEAFF	TGTGCCAGCAGTGTCTGGGGAGTTATGAACACTGAAGCTTTCTTT
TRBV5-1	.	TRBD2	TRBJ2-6	CASTLRGGELFSGANVLTF	TGCGCCAGCACCCTCCGGGGGGGTGAGCTTTTCTCTGGGGCCAACGTCCTGACTTTC